What follows is one T cell receptor beta chain and its context. Its antigen is not known. This sample was included in a study of shared clonotypes between healthy human individuals. Germline assignment: CDR1 SGHRS and CDR2 YFSETQ. The CDR3 is 14 amino acids. The V gene lost 9 bases and the J gene lost 0 bases, with 13 bases spanning the gap. Study-level results: Sharing across four donors was highest in naive CD4 (around 5%) and lowest in memory CD8 (roughly 0.4%).

TCRdb's copy holds only in-frame clones and misses some; the assay was immunoSEQ multiplex PCR. The sample has roughly 2,300,000 clones; under 95% are singletons. The receptor was derived from a man younger than 35 in good health. Some clones in this sample may be carry-over from other donors' samples. The sample was naive CD4+ T cells from PBMCs. Subset defined: CD45RA+ positively selected. The V call is TRBV5-1, the J call TRBJ1-3, with D unclear. The CDR3 nucleotides read TGCGCCATATTGTTAACAGACTCTGGAAACACCATATATTTT. Translating it yields CAILLTDSGNTIYF.